This entry is about one TCR beta chain. The data belong to a study of shared clonotypes between healthy human individuals. The V and J ends lost 3 bases and 6 bases, in that order; junction bases with no gene match: 11. CDR1 and CDR2 (germline): SEHNR, FQNEAQ (reference sequence). The CDR3 runs 17 residues. CD4+ cells underwent separation, giving CD45RA+ naive and CD45RA-negative memory subsets. Per the original methods: Filtering differed for immunoSEQ, which gave only junction sequences without quality scores. Sequencing used immunoSEQ multiplex PCR; TCRdb keeps in-frame clones, though not all of them. V, J and clone size reflect that table, while D and trimming were determined from the DNA. The sample carries some 790,000 clones, 55% to 80% recorded once.

Sequencing input: memory CD4+ T cells sorted from blood. Subset given: CD45RA-negative fraction. The chain recombines TRBV7-9 with TRBJ2-3, with TRBD2 identical over 11 bases. This TCR was sampled from a woman aged 30 to 39 in good health. This chain's CDR3 is CASSFFSWTSGFDTQYF. Written as DNA, the CDR3 is TGTGCCAGCAGCTTCTTCTCCTGGACTAGCGGGTTCGATACGCAGTATTTT.